This T cell receptor (beta chain) originates from a study of blood T cell repertoires in COVID-19. In the authors' workflow: Estimation of nucleated cell counts was performed using reference gene primer amplification. This table comes from immunoSEQ multiplex PCR, and its TCRdb copy is limited to in-frame clones, with some not included. The DNA gave D and trimming, while V, J and clone size come from that table. The table has roughly 400,000 clones, roughly 84% seen once. The CDR3 sequence is 15 residues long. In germline, CDR1 is LGHNA, CDR2 YNFKEQ. Trimming cost V 0 bases and J 6 bases, with 11 bases left between them.

This chain joins TRBV4-2 and TRBJ1-4, with D tentatively TRBD1 (5 bases). The source is a woman under 30 who had been exposed to COVID-19. Input material: PBMCs or T cells enriched from blood (not recorded which). The CDR3 nucleotides are TGTGCCAGCAGCCAAGACCCGGGGGTGTATGAAAAACTGTTTTTT. Its translation: CASSQDPGVYEKLFF.